The clone carrying this TCR beta chain turned up a few times. Its antigen is not known. Although they were nominally healthy when sampled, donors likely had unrecorded immune exposures. This entry comes from a study of cytomegalovirus exposure and HLA in healthy donors. Study observations and caveats: A few CMV-associated chains proved CMV antigen-specific in vitro. An analysis was carried out later, and it reportedly showed fewer N-insertions in an Asian-associated ancestry cluster than the approximately 700-donor mean.

The CDR3 spans 14 residues. Germline values: CDR1 MNHEY, CDR2 SVGAGI. V lost 5 bases, J lost 3 bases, and 3 bases stayed unmatched. PCR used 60 Vbeta primers and 13 Jbeta primers. Sequenced by immunoSEQ multiplex PCR; TCRdb stores in-frame clones only, minus some. Of about 210,000 clones listed, approximately 80% are singletons. The clonotype originates from a woman between 50 and 59 years old in good health and CMV-seropositive. The source material was PBMCs. This chain connects TRBV6-5 to TRBJ1-4; 7 nucleotides match TRBD1. The CDR3 nucleotides are TGTGCCAGCAGTCAAGGGACAGCTAATGAAAAACTGTTTTTT. It yields the protein CASSQGTANEKLFF.